This T cell receptor beta chain was identified during a study of early T cells in non-severe SARS-CoV-2 infection. Study-level findings and limits: CD4 and private specificities were missed by VDJdb matching, which favored anti-spike CD8 responses.

Details on this clonotype: Its target is unknown.

TCRdb called the 5' RACE reads again in MiXCR, with one record for every CDR3 protein. The sample has around 19,000 distinct CDR3 sequences; approximately 4.3% are singletons. Germline-derived CDR1 and CDR2 are SQVTM and ANQGSEA. The CDR3 sequence is 9 residues long. V was pared by 2 bases and J by 8 bases, with 3 bases between. This TCR was sampled from an adult who was a healthcare worker with PCR-confirmed SARS-CoV-2 infection or an uninfected control (not recorded which). Sequencing was performed on whole blood. The chain couples TRBV29-1 to TRBJ1-2; D is uncertain. This chain's CDR3 is CSVENGYTF. The CDR3 nucleotides are TGCAGCGTTGAAAACGGCTACACCTTC.